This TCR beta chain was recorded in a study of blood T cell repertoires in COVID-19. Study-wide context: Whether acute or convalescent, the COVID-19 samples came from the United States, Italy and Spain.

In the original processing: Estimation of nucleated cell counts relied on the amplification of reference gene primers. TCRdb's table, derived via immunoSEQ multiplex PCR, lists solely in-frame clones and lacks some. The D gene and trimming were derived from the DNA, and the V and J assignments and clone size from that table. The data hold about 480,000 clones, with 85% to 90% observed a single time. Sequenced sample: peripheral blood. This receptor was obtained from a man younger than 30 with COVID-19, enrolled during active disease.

CDR3 bases: TGTGCCAGCAGCACGGGGGGAGCCTACAATGAGCAGTTCTTC. This encodes CASSTGGAYNEQFF. The chain joins TRBV7-9 to TRBJ2-1, with TRBD2 matching 7 bases. Germline-derived CDR1 and CDR2 are SEHNR and FQNEAQ (reference sequence). CDR3 length: 14 residues. The V segment lost 5 bases and the J segment 2 bases; nucleotides outside the gene matches: 3.